This TCR beta chain stems from a study of regulatory T cells in long-lasting Graves disease. About the study: Antithyroid drugs had been taken under 3 months by newly diagnosed Graves' patients.

Concerning this clonotype itself: The antigen remains unidentified.

Combining iRepertoire HTBI primers with Arm-PCR of CDR3 regions, the authors built TCR beta libraries. TCRdb reprocessed the multiplex PCR reads via MiXCR and lists one record per CDR3 protein. Altogether 200,000 to 300,000 distinct CDR3 sequences are present, around 20% being singletons, with the ten largest covering roughly 14%. The sample's time point: newly diagnosed GD, antithyroid drugs for less than 3 months. From RNA extracted from PBMCs, the TCR library was made. In each case, Graves' disease was diagnosed per American Thyroid Association guidelines. Patients came through an endocrinology department, and that department was in Xi'an, China. Germline V lookup: CDR1 SGHDN, CDR2 FVKESK. This CDR3 spans 10 amino acids. The V end lost 2 bases, the J end lost 6 bases, and 1 base lay between the germline ends. Study-wide findings and caveats: Among the persistent patients, 2,500 to 3,500 public clonotypes were shared, more than the roughly 990 shared among new patients.

The sample was peripheral blood mononuclear cells (PBMCs), taken at new diagnosis, from a patient treated with antithyroid drugs. The clonotype originates from a female donor with Graves disease. The chain recombines TRBV14 with TRBJ1-1; D ambiguous. The CDR3 DNA is TGTGCCAGCAGCCAATCTGAAGCTTTCTTT. Protein: CASSQSEAFF.